This TCR beta chain was obtained from a study of cytomegalovirus exposure and HLA in healthy donors. The wider study: A subsequent analysis stated that the 120 validation repertoires were run on the same platform as the approximately 700 first-cohort repertoires.

Produced via immunoSEQ multiplex PCR; TCRdb's table is partial and in-frame only. The data contain about 120,000 clones, roughly nine tenths of them singletons. Germline CDR1 and CDR2: SEHNR and FQNEAQ (reference sequence). The length of the CDR3 is 14 residues. J lost 5 bases, V lost 7 bases, and 10 bases had no gene match. The source material was PBMCs. J is TRBJ2-5 and V is TRBV7-9, with 7 bases matching TRBD1. This sequence was found in a woman between 18 and 30 years old in good health and CMV-seronegative. Here the CDR3 reads CASNRQGQGETQYF. Here the CDR3 DNA reads TGTGCCAGCAACCGACAGGGTCAGGGGGAGACCCAGTACTTC.